This T cell receptor (beta chain) was observed in a study of cytomegalovirus exposure and HLA in healthy donors. The primer mix had 60 Vbeta and 13 Jbeta primers. Generated by immunoSEQ multiplex PCR, the TCRdb table keeps only in-frame clones and is missing some. The sample yields under 250,000 clones, about 85% seen once. There are 16 residues in the CDR3. Germline loops: CDR1 SGHAT, CDR2 FQNNGV. Deletions cut 5 bases from V and 2 bases from J, with 16 bases between. Material: PBMCs. This TCR was sampled from a girl aged 2-9 years in good health and CMV-seronegative. The V call is TRBV11-2, the J call TRBJ1-3, with TRBD1 as a possible D gene (6 bases). The CDR3 loop reads CASSNPGESPGNTIYF. The CDR3 nucleotides read TGTGCCAGCAGCAACCCAGGGGAATCGCCTGGAAACACCATATATTTT. The variable domain in full, with the rest retrieved from reference TRBV11-2 and TRBJ1-3, is EAGVAQSPRYKIIEKRQSVAFWCNPISGHATLYWYQQILGQGPKLLIQFQNNGVVDDSQLPKDRFSAERLKGVDSTLKIQPAKLEDSAVYLCASSNPGESPGNTIYFGEGSWLTVV.